A selection of T cell receptor beta chains follows, all from one sample in a study of blood T cell repertoires in COVID-19. Measured with immunoSEQ multiplex PCR; TCRdb has only the in-frame clones, and not every one. This table has about 300,000 clones, roughly 91% appearing once. Material: PBMCs or T cells enriched from blood (not recorded which). Receptors were obtained from a woman in her forties or fifties who had been exposed to COVID-19. CDR3s include the opening cysteine and the closing phenylalanine or tryptophan. The order of the fields is V gene, clone size, J gene, D gene, CDR3 protein, CDR3 DNA. D genes are given only for firm matches. Part of the rows lack a size; the others show once, few, many or a class for expanded clones.

v_gene: TRBV7-8
abundance: NA
j_gene: TRBJ1-1
d_gene: NA
CDR3aa: CASSPRGNTEAFF
CDR3nt: TGTGCCAGCAGCCCTAGGGGGAACACTGAAGCTTTCTTT

v_gene: TRBV6-5
abundance: once
j_gene: TRBJ1-3
d_gene: TRBD1
CDR3aa: CASRPGQGSNTIYF
CDR3nt: TGTGCCAGCAGGCCGGGACAGGGGTCAAACACCATATATTTT

v_gene: TRBV19
abundance: NA
j_gene: TRBJ1-5
d_gene: TRBD1
CDR3aa: CATNRDRGKNNQPQHF
CDR3nt: TGTGCCACCAACCGGGACAGGGGTAAGAACAATCAGCCCCAGCATTTT

v_gene: TRBV28
abundance: NA
j_gene: TRBJ1-3
d_gene: NA
CDR3aa: CASTLGGTLSGNTIYF
CDR3nt: TGTGCCAGCACCCTGGGGGGGACCCTCTCTGGAAACACCATATATTTT

v_gene: TRBV13
abundance: once
j_gene: TRBJ1-1
d_gene: NA
CDR3aa: CASSLLRGSEAFF
CDR3nt: TGTGCCAGCAGCTTATTACGCGGCAGTGAAGCTTTCTTT

v_gene: TRBV14
abundance: NA
j_gene: TRBJ2-1
d_gene: NA
CDR3aa: CASSQMTDYYNEQFF
CDR3nt: TGTGCCAGCAGCCAAATGACAGATTACTACAATGAGCAGTTCTTC

v_gene: TRBV7-9
abundance: NA
j_gene: TRBJ2-2
d_gene: TRBD1
CDR3aa: CASSEKRMTGGNTGELFF
CDR3nt: TGTGCCAGCAGCGAAAAGAGGATGACAGGGGGCAACACCGGGGAGCTGTTTTTT

v_gene: TRBV11-2
abundance: few
j_gene: TRBJ1-1
d_gene: NA
CDR3aa: CASSFSIFRVDAFF
CDR3nt: TGTGCCAGCAGCTTTTCTATTTTCAGGGTAGATGCTTTCTTT

v_gene: TRBV28
abundance: once
j_gene: TRBJ2-7
d_gene: NA
CDR3aa: CASSLVRSSYEQYF
CDR3nt: TGTGCCAGCAGTTTGGTCAGAAGCTCCTACGAGCAGTACTTC

v_gene: TRBV10-3
abundance: NA
j_gene: TRBJ1-1
d_gene: TRBD1
CDR3aa: CAISGQGASLAEAFF
CDR3nt: TGTGCCATCAGTGGACAGGGGGCGTCGCTTGCTGAAGCTTTCTTT

v_gene: TRBV5-4
abundance: NA
j_gene: TRBJ1-2
d_gene: TRBD1
CDR3aa: CASGFLDRGYGYTF
CDR3nt: TGTGCCAGCGGGTTTTTGGACAGGGGATATGGCTACACCTTC

v_gene: TRBV29-1
abundance: NA
j_gene: TRBJ1-1
d_gene: NA
CDR3aa: CSVEGGRTVMNTEAFF
CDR3nt: TGCAGCGTTGAAGGGGGGCGGACAGTTATGAACACTGAAGCTTTCTTT

v_gene: TRBV10-3
abundance: NA
j_gene: TRBJ1-1
d_gene: NA
CDR3aa: CATVNREGDTEAFF
CDR3nt: TGTGCCACCGTGAACAGGGAGGGTGACACTGAAGCTTTCTTT

v_gene: TRBV6-5
abundance: NA
j_gene: TRBJ1-4
d_gene: NA
CDR3aa: CASTRLAPVIEKLFF
CDR3nt: TGTGCCAGCACTCGACTCGCTCCGGTAATCGAAAAACTGTTTTTT

v_gene: TRBV28
abundance: NA
j_gene: TRBJ1-6
d_gene: NA
CDR3aa: CASGEGDSPLHF
CDR3nt: TGTGCCAGCGGGGAAGGGGATTCACCCCTCCACTTT

v_gene: TRBV7-2
abundance: NA
j_gene: TRBJ2-1
d_gene: NA
CDR3aa: CASSFSSSSESGNEQFF
CDR3nt: TGTGCCAGCAGCTTCAGTAGTAGTAGCGAGAGTGGCAATGAGCAGTTCTTC

v_gene: TRBV7-2
abundance: few
j_gene: TRBJ1-3
d_gene: NA
CDR3aa: CASSASRNGNTIYF
CDR3nt: TGTGCCAGCAGCGCTTCTAGGAATGGAAACACCATATATTTT

v_gene: TRBV4-1
abundance: NA
j_gene: TRBJ2-5
d_gene: NA
CDR3aa: CASSQAYRVQETQYF
CDR3nt: TGCGCCAGCAGCCAAGCCTACAGGGTCCAAGAGACCCAGTACTTC

v_gene: TRBV7-2
abundance: NA
j_gene: TRBJ2-1
d_gene: TRBD1
CDR3aa: CASSLYPGQGTYNEQFF
CDR3nt: TGTGCCAGCAGCTTATATCCGGGACAGGGAACCTACAATGAGCAGTTCTTC

v_gene: TRBV28
abundance: few
j_gene: TRBJ1-5
d_gene: NA
CDR3aa: CASRMGLNQPQHF
CDR3nt: TGTGCCAGCAGGATGGGGCTCAATCAGCCCCAGCATTTT

v_gene: TRBV28
abundance: once
j_gene: TRBJ1-3
d_gene: NA
CDR3aa: CASAQSLISGNTIYF
CDR3nt: TGTGCCAGCGCTCAGTCCCTGATCTCTGGAAACACCATATATTTT

v_gene: TRBV7-8
abundance: NA
j_gene: TRBJ1-2
d_gene: NA
CDR3aa: CASSLAGQDYGYTF
CDR3nt: TGTGCCAGCAGCTTAGCCGGTCAGGACTATGGCTACACCTTC

v_gene: TRBV19
abundance: NA
j_gene: TRBJ2-7
d_gene: NA
CDR3aa: CASSIAGREIYEQYF
CDR3nt: TGTGCCAGTAGTATTGCCGGCAGGGAAATTTACGAGCAGTACTTC

v_gene: TRBV19
abundance: NA
j_gene: TRBJ2-7
d_gene: NA
CDR3aa: CASSIIGQTLIYEQYF
CDR3nt: TGTGCCAGTAGTATCATAGGACAGACCCTGATCTACGAGCAGTACTTC

v_gene: TRBV27
abundance: NA
j_gene: TRBJ1-2
d_gene: TRBD1
CDR3aa: CASSPRTGGNWNYGYTF
CDR3nt: TGTGCCAGCAGTCCTCGGACAGGGGGCAATTGGAACTATGGCTACACCTTC

v_gene: TRBV10-3
abundance: NA
j_gene: TRBJ1-1
d_gene: NA
CDR3aa: CAIREQENTEAFF
CDR3nt: TGTGCCATCAGAGAACAGGAGAACACTGAAGCTTTCTTT

v_gene: TRBV7-2
abundance: NA
j_gene: TRBJ2-7
d_gene: NA
CDR3aa: CASSERTGSEQYF
CDR3nt: TGTGCCAGCAGCGAAAGGACGGGGAGCGAGCAGTACTTC

v_gene: TRBV2
abundance: NA
j_gene: TRBJ1-1
d_gene: NA
CDR3aa: CASSAEGQTLLTAFF
CDR3nt: TGTGCCAGCAGCGCGGAAGGACAGACGCTGCTCACAGCTTTCTTT

v_gene: TRBV12-5
abundance: NA
j_gene: TRBJ1-2
d_gene: NA
CDR3aa: CASGFQGYGYTF
CDR3nt: TGTGCTAGTGGTTTCCAGGGCTATGGCTACACCTTC

v_gene: TRBV7-2
abundance: NA
j_gene: TRBJ2-2
d_gene: TRBD2
CDR3aa: CASSPGRGSTGELFF
CDR3nt: TGTGCCAGCAGCCCGGGGCGGGGGTCAACCGGGGAGCTGTTTTTT

v_gene: TRBV12-3/TRBV12-4
abundance: few
j_gene: TRBJ1-1
d_gene: TRBD1
CDR3aa: CASSYRGNTEAFF
CDR3nt: TGTGCCAGCAGTTACAGGGGTAACACTGAAGCTTTCTTT

v_gene: TRBV11-2
abundance: NA
j_gene: TRBJ2-3
d_gene: NA
CDR3aa: CASSLFRIADTQYF
CDR3nt: TGTGCCAGCAGCTTATTCAGGATAGCAGATACGCAGTATTTT

v_gene: TRBV5-6
abundance: NA
j_gene: TRBJ2-7
d_gene: TRBD1
CDR3aa: CASSRWFGGQGTSSYEQYF
CDR3nt: TGTGCCAGCAGCCGATGGTTTGGGGGACAGGGTACTTCCTCCTACGAGCAGTACTTC

v_gene: TRBV30
abundance: NA
j_gene: TRBJ1-2
d_gene: TRBD1
CDR3aa: CAWTRQGVPNYGYTF
CDR3nt: TGTGCCTGGACGCGACAGGGGGTTCCCAACTATGGCTACACCTTC

v_gene: TRBV3-1/TRBV3-2
abundance: NA
j_gene: TRBJ2-5
d_gene: TRBD1
CDR3aa: CASSDRVGETQYF
CDR3nt: TGTGCCAGCAGCGACAGGGTTGGGGAGACCCAGTACTTC

v_gene: TRBV5-8
abundance: NA
j_gene: TRBJ1-1
d_gene: TRBD1
CDR3aa: CASSGTRGHVEAFF
CDR3nt: TGTGCCAGCAGCGGGACGAGGGGGCACGTTGAAGCTTTCTTT

v_gene: TRBV3-1/TRBV3-2
abundance: NA
j_gene: TRBJ2-5
d_gene: NA
CDR3aa: CASSQESGYETQYF
CDR3nt: TGTGCCAGCAGCCAAGAATCAGGCTACGAGACCCAGTACTTC

v_gene: TRBV30
abundance: few
j_gene: TRBJ2-7
d_gene: TRBD2
CDR3aa: CAWSAGGAVYEQYF
CDR3nt: TGTGCCTGGAGTGCCGGGGGGGCGGTCTACGAGCAGTACTTC

v_gene: TRBV21-1
abundance: NA
j_gene: TRBJ1-5
d_gene: NA
CDR3aa: CASSIRDRLTYSNQPQHF
CDR3nt: TGTGCCAGCAGCATACGGGACAGATTGACTTATAGCAATCAGCCCCAGCATTTT

v_gene: TRBV18
abundance: NA
j_gene: TRBJ2-2
d_gene: TRBD1
CDR3aa: CASSPFQGAGTNTGELFF
CDR3nt: TGTGCCAGCTCACCATTCCAGGGGGCAGGGACGAACACCGGGGAGCTGTTTTTT

v_gene: TRBV2
abundance: NA
j_gene: TRBJ1-5
d_gene: NA
CDR3aa: CASSSGRSSNQPQHF
CDR3nt: TGTGCCAGCAGCAGTGGTAGGAGCTCTAATCAGCCCCAGCATTTT

v_gene: TRBV18
abundance: NA
j_gene: TRBJ2-1
d_gene: NA
CDR3aa: CASSRAGQITYNEQFF
CDR3nt: TGTGCCAGCTCACGAGCAGGACAGATAACCTACAATGAGCAGTTCTTC

v_gene: TRBV12-3/TRBV12-4
abundance: NA
j_gene: TRBJ2-5
d_gene: NA
CDR3aa: CASCPSGETQYF
CDR3nt: TGTGCCAGCTGCCCGAGTGGAGAGACCCAGTACTTC

v_gene: TRBV9
abundance: NA
j_gene: TRBJ2-2
d_gene: TRBD2
CDR3aa: CASNRGDLNTGELFF
CDR3nt: TGTGCCAGCAACCGGGGGGACCTGAACACCGGGGAGCTGTTTTTT

v_gene: TRBV28
abundance: NA
j_gene: TRBJ1-3
d_gene: NA
CDR3aa: CASSPPDRTVSGNTIYF
CDR3nt: TGTGCCAGCAGTCCGCCCGACCGGACAGTCTCTGGAAACACCATATATTTT

v_gene: TRBV27
abundance: few
j_gene: TRBJ2-5
d_gene: NA
CDR3aa: CASRVQGGTMGETQYF
CDR3nt: TGTGCCAGCCGTGTGCAGGGAGGTACGATGGGGGAGACCCAGTACTTC

v_gene: TRBV3-1/TRBV3-2
abundance: NA
j_gene: TRBJ1-1
d_gene: TRBD1
CDR3aa: CASSQRDRGLNTEAFF
CDR3nt: TGTGCCAGCAGCCAACGGGACAGGGGGTTAAACACTGAAGCTTTCTTT

v_gene: TRBV5-1
abundance: NA
j_gene: TRBJ1-6
d_gene: TRBD1
CDR3aa: CASSEQGASYNSPLHF
CDR3nt: TGCGCCAGCAGCGAACAGGGGGCCTCCTATAATTCACCCCTCCACTTT

v_gene: TRBV5-1
abundance: NA
j_gene: TRBJ1-2
d_gene: NA
CDR3aa: CASSFEDNYGYTF
CDR3nt: TGCGCCAGCAGTTTTGAGGATAACTATGGCTACACCTTC

v_gene: TRBV10-3
abundance: NA
j_gene: TRBJ2-7
d_gene: TRBD1
CDR3aa: CAIAGGQGTYEQYF
CDR3nt: TGTGCCATCGCGGGGGGACAGGGGACCTACGAGCAGTACTTC

v_gene: TRBV10-3
abundance: NA
j_gene: TRBJ2-7
d_gene: NA
CDR3aa: CAISEGTGFLYEQYF
CDR3nt: TGTGCCATCAGTGAGGGAACAGGGTTCCTGTACGAGCAGTACTTC

v_gene: TRBV29-1
abundance: NA
j_gene: TRBJ1-2
d_gene: NA
CDR3aa: CSVEASVGYTF
CDR3nt: TGCAGCGTTGAAGCGTCCGTCGGCTACACCTTC

v_gene: TRBV11-1
abundance: NA
j_gene: TRBJ1-2
d_gene: NA
CDR3aa: CASSLGLGGSYGYTF
CDR3nt: TGTGCCAGCAGCTTAGGACTCGGGGGTAGCTATGGCTACACCTTC

v_gene: TRBV7-9
abundance: NA
j_gene: TRBJ1-1
d_gene: NA
CDR3aa: CASSPGSTGNTEAFF
CDR3nt: TGTGCCAGCAGCCCCGGGAGTACAGGGAACACTGAAGCTTTCTTT

v_gene: TRBV12-3/TRBV12-4
abundance: few
j_gene: TRBJ2-7
d_gene: NA
CDR3aa: CASSLGNYEQYF
CDR3nt: TGTGCCAGCAGCCTCGGGAATTACGAGCAGTACTTC

v_gene: TRBV3-1/TRBV3-2
abundance: NA
j_gene: TRBJ2-7
d_gene: NA
CDR3aa: CASSHIGGAYEQYF
CDR3nt: TGTGCCAGCAGCCACATAGGAGGGGCCTACGAGCAGTACTTC